Presented here are 5 T cell receptor beta chains from one specimen sequenced in a study of CD8+ T cells in alopecia areata. Sequencing templates came from extracted RNA that was reverse transcribed into cDNA. Assay used: immunoSEQ multiplex PCR; TCRdb lists only in-frame clones, some missing. Here the sample spans about 150,000 clones, 45% to 55% being singletons. The sequencing here drew on CD8+ T cells sorted from blood, taken at week 0. The source is a human donor with alopecia areata.

The chain has TRBV6-5 and TRBJ1-6; D is unresolved. With 4 bases removed from V and 10 bases from J, the gap between germline ends came to 11 bases. Germline assignment: CDR1 MNHEY and CDR2 SVGAGI. CDR3 length: 13 residues. The CDR3: CASSSYGASPLHF. The DNA of the CDR3 is TGTGCCAGCAGTTCTTACGGTGCGTCACCCCTCCACTTT.

This clone was recorded only once. The genes are TRBV30 and TRBJ1-1, with a weak D call TRBD1 (6 bases). The CDR3 spans 10 residues. In germline, CDR1 is GTSNPN, CDR2 SVGIG (reference sequence). V gave up 8 bases and J gave up 3 bases, with 7 bases separating them. Written as DNA, the CDR3 is TGTGCCCACAGGGACACTGAAGCTTTCTTT. The encoded protein is CAHRDTEAFF.

V gene TRBV9 combines with J gene TRBJ2-3; D not certain. Germline CDR1 SGDLS, CDR2 YYNGEE. CDR3 length equals 13 residues. V was trimmed by 2 bases and J by 6 bases, leaving 10 bases between them. The CDR3 nucleotides are TGTGCCAGCAGCGTTGGTCCCGAGGATACGCAGTATTTT. The encoded protein is CASSVGPEDTQYF. The variable domain in full, completed from reference TRBV9 and TRBJ2-3, reads DSGVTQTPKHLITATGQRVTLRCSPRSGDLSVYWYQQSLDQGLQFLIQYYNGEERAKGNILERFSAQQFPDLHSELNLSSLELGDSALYFCASSVGPEDTQYFGPGTRLTVL.

This clone has more than one count but fewer than ten. The chain carries TRBV27 and TRBJ2-3, with 12 bases lining up with TRBD1. This CDR3 has 16 amino acids. V dropped 1 base and J dropped 5; count of bases not matched to a gene: 4. Germline V lookup: CDR1 MNHEY, CDR2 SMNVEV (reference sequence). The chain's CDR3 is CASSLLGTGGVDTQYF. The CDR3 coding sequence is TGTGCCAGCAGTTTATTAGGGACAGGGGGCGTAGATACGCAGTATTTT.

CDR3 amino acids: CSARRGETQYF. CDR3 nucleotides: TGCAGTGCTAGGAGGGGGGAGACCCAGTACTTC. J is TRBJ2-5 and V is TRBV20-1; the D gene is possibly TRBD1 (6 bases). The CDR3 consists of 11 residues. Germline V CDR1 and CDR2: DFQATT, SNEGSKA (reference sequence). The ends were cut back, 3 bases at V and 5 bases at J, with 7 bases in the middle.